A single sample gave rise to the 6 T cell receptor beta chains below, sequenced in a study of blood T cell repertoires in COVID-19 (dated by TCRdb to 2018 to 2021). The receptor library was made with the immunoSEQ multiplex PCR assay. This immuneACCESS table, as held by TCRdb, lists in-frame sequences with V and J called but not all clones. Of the missing ones, under half trace to an unresolved V gene in checked studies; the others have no known cause. Counted in this sample were some 240,000 clones; around 83% of them appeared once. Over 4% of the sample is taken by the ten largest. Material for sequencing was peripheral blood. The receptors stem from a woman aged 70-85 years with COVID-19, enrolled during active disease.

The rearrangement joins TRBV15 to TRBJ1-5, with 7 bases identical to TRBD1. Germline-derived CDR1 and CDR2 are LNHNV and YYDKDF (reference sequence). V lost 5 bases to trimming and J lost 4 bases; unmatched junction nucleotides: 8. CDR3 size: 15 residues. CDR3 protein: CATSLQTGRNQPQHF. Written as DNA, the CDR3 is TGTGCCACCAGCCTTCAGACAGGGAGAAATCAGCCCCAGCATTTT. Using reference TRBV15 and TRBJ1-5 for the parts outside the CDR3, the full variable domain is DAMVIQNPRYQVTQFGKPVTLSCSQTLNHNVMYWYQQKSSQAPKLLFHYYDKDFNNEADTPDNFQSRRPNTSFCFLDIRSPGLGDTAMYLCATSLQTGRNQPQHFGDGTRLSIL.

V is TRBV2 and J is TRBJ1-5; D possibly corresponds to TRBD1 (6 bases). Germline V lookup: CDR1 SNHLY, CDR2 FYNNEI. The CDR3 length is 15 residues. Trimming shortened V by 4 bases and J by 6 bases, and 16 bases separated the two germline ends. The CDR3 loop is CASSGGSNRVQPQHF. CDR3 in DNA: TGTGCCAGCAGTGGGGGTTCGAACAGGGTTCAGCCCCAGCATTTT.

This clone was seen once. The J gene is TRBJ1-2, the V gene TRBV5-4, with D unresolved. Germline V gene data show CDR1 as SGHNT and CDR2 as YYREEE (reference sequence). Trimming cost V 4 bases and J 4 bases, with 14 bases left between them. The CDR3 is made up of 14 amino acids. CDR3 loop: CASSPGEVAYGYTF. CDR3 DNA sequence: TGTGCCAGCAGCCCCGGCGAGGTGGCCTATGGCTACACCTTC.

The V gene is TRBV6-5, the J gene TRBJ1-5, with 10 bases matching TRBD1. V gave up 4 bases and J gave up 6 bases; unmatched junction bases: 6. This CDR3 spans 15 amino acids. Germline CDR1 reads MNHEY; CDR2 reads SVGAGI. The DNA for the CDR3 is TGTGCCAGCAGTTTTCCGGGACAGGGGCGTCAGCCCCAGCATTTT. Translating gives CASSFPGQGRQPQHF.

This rearrangement joins TRBV27 to TRBJ2-7; 7 nucleotides align to TRBD1. V trimming: 3 bases; J trimming: 6 bases; junction bases outside the gene matches: 2. The CDR3 spans 12 residues. CDR1 and CDR2 (germline): MNHEY, SMNVEV (reference sequence). The CDR3 protein is CASSFRTGEQYF. CDR3 DNA sequence: TGTGCCAGCAGTTTCCGGACAGGCGAGCAGTACTTC.

The chain is built from TRBV28 and TRBJ1-1; TRBD1 might be the D (6 bases). Germline-derived CDR1 and CDR2 are MDHEN and SYDVKM. CDR3 length: 14 amino acids. The V end was cut by 5 bases, the J end by 1 base, with 11 bases between. The chain's CDR3 is CASSGRGANTEAFF. In DNA, the CDR3 is TGTGCCAGCAGTGGACGGGGGGCGAACACTGAAGCTTTCTTT.